The rows below give T cell receptor beta chains drawn from one sample of a study of blood T cell repertoires in COVID-19. Some clones are missing from TCRdb's copy, which holds only in-frame ones; the method was immunoSEQ multiplex PCR. The sample yields under 200,000 clones, less than 85% seen once. The source material was PBMCs or T cells enriched from blood (not recorded which). Receptor source: a man aged 55 to 70 who had recovered from COVID-19. Both conserved end residues are part of each CDR3. A D gene is named only where the DNA matches it firmly. Rows give clone size only sometimes, using once, few, many, or a class for an expanded clone.

D,size,J,V,CDR3,DNA
NA,NA,TRBJ2-3,TRBV5-1,CASSLERGATDTQYF,TGCGCCAGCAGCTTGGAACGGGGGGCGACAGATACGCAGTATTTT
NA,few,TRBJ1-1,TRBV6-1,CASSELWRATAEAFF,TGTGCCAGCAGTGAACTTTGGAGGGCTACGGCTGAAGCTTTCTTT
NA,NA,TRBJ1-1,TRBV5-1,CASSLVWAPNTVNTEAFF,TGCGCCAGCAGCTTGGTATGGGCCCCCAACACCGTGAACACTGAAGCTTTCTTT
TRBD2,NA,TRBJ2-2,TRBV5-1,CASSLKTSGGAYDTGELFF,TGCGCCAGCAGCTTGAAGACTAGCGGGGGGGCCTATGACACCGGGGAGCTGTTTTTT
NA,NA,TRBJ1-1,TRBV29-1,CSVTERQAFF,TGCAGCGTCACAGAAAGACAAGCTTTCTTT
TRBD1,NA,TRBJ1-5,TRBV30,CAWSSPGTANQPQHF,TGTGCCTGGAGTTCTCCCGGGACAGCAAATCAGCCCCAGCATTTT
NA,NA,TRBJ1-1,TRBV21-1,CASIEGNSGTEAFF,TGTGCCAGCATAGAGGGCAACTCGGGGACTGAAGCTTTCTTT
NA,NA,TRBJ1-4,TRBV18,CASSEGTTNEKLFF,TGTGCCAGCTCGGAGGGGACAACTAATGAAAAACTGTTTTTT
TRBD2,NA,TRBJ2-1,TRBV5-5,CASSITDTGTSRNEQFF,TGTGCCAGCAGCATAACGGATACCGGGACTAGTAGGAATGAGCAGTTCTTC
NA,NA,TRBJ2-1,TRBV12-3/TRBV12-4,CASSGGSYNEQFF,TGTGCCAGCAGCGGGGGCTCCTACAATGAGCAGTTCTTC
TRBD1,NA,TRBJ1-3,TRBV28,CASSSIDREGNTIYF,TGTGCCAGCAGTTCCATCGACAGGGAAGGAAACACCATATATTTT
TRBD1,NA,TRBJ2-1,TRBV5-1,CASSRDRVSYNEQFF,TGCGCCAGCAGCCGGGACAGGGTCTCCTACAATGAGCAGTTCTTC
NA,NA,TRBJ2-7,TRBV30,CAWRDNPYEQYF,TGTGCCTGGAGGGACAATCCCTACGAGCAGTACTTC
NA,NA,TRBJ2-7,TRBV28,CASSFGGTYEQYF,TGTGCCAGCAGTTTTGGGGGGACCTACGAGCAGTACTTC
NA,NA,TRBJ1-6,TRBV7-2,CASRLDGRGNSPLHF,TGTGCCAGCAGATTGGACGGACGGGGTAATTCACCCCTCCACTTT
TRBD1,NA,TRBJ2-2,TRBV10-3,CALGQGNTGELFF,TGTGCCCTTGGACAGGGGAACACCGGGGAGCTGTTTTTT
NA,few,TRBJ2-7,TRBV7-8,CASSPSQLREQYF,TGTGCCAGCAGCCCTAGCCAATTACGGGAGCAGTACTTC
TRBD1,NA,TRBJ2-3,TRBV20-1,CSASTGQGLGDTQYF,TGCAGTGCTAGTACGGGACAGGGGTTAGGGGATACGCAGTATTTT
NA,NA,TRBJ1-1,TRBV5-1,CASSIADGAYTEAFF,TGCGCCAGCAGCATAGCCGACGGAGCTTACACTGAAGCTTTCTTT
TRBD1,NA,TRBJ2-3,TRBV7-3,CASSLGGTGGDTQYF,TGTGCCAGCAGCTTAGGTGGGACAGGGGGGGATACGCAGTATTTT
NA,NA,TRBJ1-5,TRBV2,CASSAREGRYSNQPQHF,TGTGCCAGCAGTGCCCGGGAGGGAAGGTATAGCAATCAGCCCCAGCATTTT
TRBD1,NA,TRBJ1-2,TRBV19,CASSMGSDRGKDGYTF,TGTGCCAGTAGTATGGGATCGGACAGGGGGAAGGATGGCTACACCTTC
NA,NA,TRBJ1-1,TRBV7-2,CASSSLTTVNTEAFF,TGTGCCAGCAGCTCTCTTACCACAGTGAACACTGAAGCTTTCTTT
TRBD1,NA,TRBJ2-1,TRBV5-4,CASSQQGERRLDEQFF,TGTGCCAGCAGCCAACAGGGGGAAAGACGACTCGATGAGCAGTTCTTC
NA,NA,TRBJ2-1,TRBV6-2/TRBV6-3,CASSYLLGHEQFF,TGTGCCAGCAGTTACCTCCTGGGGCATGAGCAGTTCTTC
TRBD2,once,TRBJ2-1,TRBV28,CASSPSGGSYNEQFF,TGTGCCAGCAGTCCCAGCGGGGGGTCCTACAATGAGCAGTTCTTC
TRBD2,NA,TRBJ2-1,TRBV27,CASSLSILPRTGGTYNEQFF,TGTGCCAGCAGTTTATCGATCTTGCCAAGAACGGGAGGGACCTACAATGAGCAGTTCTTC
NA,NA,TRBJ2-3,TRBV6-5,CASSYSRGSTDTQYF,TGTGCCAGCAGTTACTCGCGGGGAAGCACAGATACGCAGTATTTT
NA,NA,TRBJ1-1,TRBV5-1,CASSLEPDISEAFF,TGCGCCAGCAGCTTGGAGCCGGACATTAGTGAAGCTTTCTTT
TRBD1,NA,TRBJ2-7,TRBV3-1/TRBV3-2,CASSYGTGGGSEQYF,TGTGCCAGCAGCTATGGGACAGGGGGCGGATCCGAGCAGTACTTC
NA,NA,TRBJ2-1,TRBV19,CASSIPPLNEQFF,TGTGCCAGTAGTATACCCCCTCTAAATGAGCAGTTCTTC
NA,NA,TRBJ1-5,TRBV25-1,CASSEAGGTQPQHF,TGTGCCAGCAGTGAAGCGGGGGGAACACAGCCCCAGCATTTT
TRBD1,few,TRBJ1-2,TRBV25-1,CASSGVTGGEGYTF,TGTGCCAGCAGTGGGGTCACAGGGGGCGAAGGCTACACCTTC
NA,NA,TRBJ1-3,TRBV12-3/TRBV12-4,CAIDSQGNTIYF,TGTGCCATAGACAGCCAAGGAAACACCATATATTTT
TRBD1,few,TRBJ2-7,TRBV11-1,CASSLDGDRGTGQYF,TGTGCCAGCAGCTTAGATGGAGACAGGGGAACTGGGCAGTACTTC
NA,NA,TRBJ2-7,TRBV5-1,CASSLGRGSYEQYF,TGCGCCAGCAGCTTGGGCAGGGGCTCCTACGAGCAGTACTTC
TRBD1,NA,TRBJ1-1,TRBV6-5,CASRTRDRGHTEAFF,TGTGCCAGCAGGACCCGGGACAGGGGGCATACTGAAGCTTTCTTT
TRBD1,NA,TRBJ1-2,TRBV7-9,CASSLNPGTGVGDYGYTF,TGTGCCAGCAGCTTAAACCCCGGGACAGGGGTTGGAGACTATGGCTACACCTTC
NA,NA,TRBJ2-7,TRBV6-5,CASRKTGLAGSEQYF,TGTGCCAGCAGGAAGACAGGGTTAGCGGGATCCGAGCAGTACTTC
NA,NA,TRBJ1-2,TRBV14,CASSQTGNYGYTF,TGTGCCAGCAGCCAAACAGGGAACTATGGCTACACCTTC
NA,once,TRBJ1-5,TRBV21-1,CASSSGRGNQPQHF,TGTGCCAGCAGCTCTGGTCGGGGGAATCAGCCCCAGCATTTT
TRBD2,NA,TRBJ2-3,TRBV29-1,CSALAGSNTQYF,TGCAGCGCTTTAGCGGGTTCAAATACGCAGTATTTT
NA,few,TRBJ2-7,TRBV6-6,CASSYSSDEQYF,TGTGCCAGCAGTTACTCGAGTGACGAGCAGTACTTC
TRBD1,NA,TRBJ1-2,TRBV28,CASSTRTGWSIGYTF,TGTGCCAGCAGTACCCGGACAGGGTGGTCTATTGGCTACACCTTC
NA,NA,TRBJ2-5,TRBV5-1,CASSGLGASQETQYF,TGCGCCAGCAGCGGGTTAGGAGCCAGCCAAGAGACCCAGTACTTC
NA,NA,TRBJ2-4,TRBV5-1,CASKPSATLGDIQYF,TGCGCCAGCAAACCTAGCGCCACATTAGGGGACATTCAGTACTTC
NA,NA,TRBJ1-1,TRBV6-5,CASSSIVAGIEAFF,TGTGCCAGCAGTTCAATCGTAGCCGGGATTGAAGCTTTCTTT